This TCR beta chain stems from a study of blood T cell repertoires in COVID-19. Notes on this clone: This sample includes further DNA sequences coding for the same CDR3.

Profiled with immunoSEQ multiplex PCR; TCRdb holds only in-frame clones, not every one. The sample holds 81,000 or so clones, more than 80% seen once. The receptor was isolated from a human donor in a cohort sampled during active COVID-19. Input material: peripheral blood.

In DNA form, the CDR3 reads TGTGCCAGCAGTCGACAGGGTCTTTATGAAAAACTGTTTTTT. Its protein product is CASSRQGLYEKLFF. The rearrangement links TRBV6-5 to TRBJ1-4; the match to TRBD1 covers 7 bases. The CDR3 length is 14 residues. The ends lost 5 bases at V and 6 bases at J; junction bases unmatched: 6. Germline V gene sequence: CDR1 MNHEY, CDR2 SVGAGI.